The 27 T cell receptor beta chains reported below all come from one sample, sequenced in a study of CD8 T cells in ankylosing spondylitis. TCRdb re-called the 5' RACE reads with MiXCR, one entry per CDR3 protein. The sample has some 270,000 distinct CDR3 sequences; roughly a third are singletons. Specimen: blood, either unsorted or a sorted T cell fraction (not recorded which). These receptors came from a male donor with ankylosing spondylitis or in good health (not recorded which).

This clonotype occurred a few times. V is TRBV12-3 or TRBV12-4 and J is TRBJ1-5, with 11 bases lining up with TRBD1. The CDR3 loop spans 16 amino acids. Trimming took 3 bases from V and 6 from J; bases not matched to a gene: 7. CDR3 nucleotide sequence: TGTGCCAGCAGTTTGGGACAGGGGGGTATAGGTCAGCCCCAGCATTTT. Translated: CASSLGQGGIGQPQHF.

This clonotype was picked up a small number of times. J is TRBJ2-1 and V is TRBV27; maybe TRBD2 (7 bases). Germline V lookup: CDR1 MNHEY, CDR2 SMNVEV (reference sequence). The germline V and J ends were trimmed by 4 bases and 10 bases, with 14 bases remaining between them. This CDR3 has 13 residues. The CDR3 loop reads CASSWGEGGEQFF. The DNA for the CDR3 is TGTGCCAGCAGTTGGGGGGAGGGGGGAGAGCAGTTCTTC.

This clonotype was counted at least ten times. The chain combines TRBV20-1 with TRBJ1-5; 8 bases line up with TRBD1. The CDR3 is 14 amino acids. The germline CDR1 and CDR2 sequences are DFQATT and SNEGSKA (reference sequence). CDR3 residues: CSGNQGASNQPQHF. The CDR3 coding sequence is TGCAGCGGGAACCAGGGGGCATCGAATCAGCCCCAGCATTTT.

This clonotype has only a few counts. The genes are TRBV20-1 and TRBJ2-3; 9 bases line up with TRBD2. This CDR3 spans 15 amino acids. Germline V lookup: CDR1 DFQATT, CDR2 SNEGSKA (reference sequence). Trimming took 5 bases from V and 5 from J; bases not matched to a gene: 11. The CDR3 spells CSAPPGAGGKDTQYF. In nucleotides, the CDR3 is TGCAGTGCTCCCCCGGGGGCGGGGGGGAAAGATACGCAGTATTTT.

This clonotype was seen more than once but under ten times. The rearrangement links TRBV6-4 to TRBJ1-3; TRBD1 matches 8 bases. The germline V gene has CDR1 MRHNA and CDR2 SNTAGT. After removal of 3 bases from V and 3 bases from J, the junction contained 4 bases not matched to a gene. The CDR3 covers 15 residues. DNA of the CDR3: TGTGCCAGCAGTGAACCTGACAGGGGTGGAAACACCATATATTTT. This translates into CASSEPDRGGNTIYF.

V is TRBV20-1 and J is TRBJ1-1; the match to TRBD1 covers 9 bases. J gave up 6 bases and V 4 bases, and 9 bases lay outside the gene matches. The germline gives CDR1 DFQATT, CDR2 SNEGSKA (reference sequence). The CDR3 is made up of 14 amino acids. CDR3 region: CSAKSGTGSSEAFF. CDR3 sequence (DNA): TGCAGTGCTAAATCCGGGACAGGGAGCTCTGAAGCTTTCTTT.

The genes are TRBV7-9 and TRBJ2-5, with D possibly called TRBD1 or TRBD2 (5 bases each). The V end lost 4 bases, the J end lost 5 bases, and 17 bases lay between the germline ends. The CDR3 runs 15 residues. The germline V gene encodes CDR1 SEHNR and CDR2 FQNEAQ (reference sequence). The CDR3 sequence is CASSSLEEGTETQYF. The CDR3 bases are TGTGCCAGCAGCTCCTTGGAAGAGGGGACGGAGACCCAGTACTTC.

The CDR3 DNA sequence: TGCAGTGCAACCACCCGGACAGGGGCGAACACTGAAGCTTTCTTT. Amino acid sequence: CSATTRTGANTEAFF. The chain employs TRBV20-1 and TRBJ1-1; 9 bases agree with TRBD1. Germline CDR1 DFQATT, CDR2 SNEGSKA (reference sequence). This CDR3 contains 15 residues. Trimming removed 6 bases from V and 1 base from J; junction bases left unmatched: 9.

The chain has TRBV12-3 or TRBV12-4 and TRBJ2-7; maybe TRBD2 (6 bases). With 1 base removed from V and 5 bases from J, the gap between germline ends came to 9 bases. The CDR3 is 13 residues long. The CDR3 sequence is CASSLGGVNEQYF. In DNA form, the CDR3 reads TGTGCCAGCAGTTTAGGGGGGGTAAACGAGCAGTACTTC.

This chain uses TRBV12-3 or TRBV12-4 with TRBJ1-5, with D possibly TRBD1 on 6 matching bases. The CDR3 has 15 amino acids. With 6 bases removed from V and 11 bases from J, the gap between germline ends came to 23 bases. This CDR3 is CASSVADSMSSAQHF. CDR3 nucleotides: TGTGCCAGCAGCGTCGCGGACAGCATGTCCTCAGCCCAGCATTTT.

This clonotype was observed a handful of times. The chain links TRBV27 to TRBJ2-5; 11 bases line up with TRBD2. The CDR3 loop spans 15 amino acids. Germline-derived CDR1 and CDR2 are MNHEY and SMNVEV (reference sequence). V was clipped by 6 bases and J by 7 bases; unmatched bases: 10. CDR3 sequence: CASRLAGGSIGTQYF. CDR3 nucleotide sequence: TGTGCCAGCAGGCTAGCGGGGGGCTCTATTGGGACCCAGTACTTC.

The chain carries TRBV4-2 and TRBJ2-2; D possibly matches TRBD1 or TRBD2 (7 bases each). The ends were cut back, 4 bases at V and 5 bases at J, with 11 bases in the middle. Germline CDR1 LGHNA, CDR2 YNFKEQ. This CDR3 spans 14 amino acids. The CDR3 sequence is CASSPRGGTGELFF. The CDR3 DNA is TGTGCCAGCAGCCCCAGGGGGGGGACCGGGGAGCTGTTTTTT.

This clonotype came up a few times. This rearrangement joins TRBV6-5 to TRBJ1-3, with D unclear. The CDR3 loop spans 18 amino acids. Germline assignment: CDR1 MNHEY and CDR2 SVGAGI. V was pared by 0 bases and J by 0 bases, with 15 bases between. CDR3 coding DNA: TGTGCCAGCAGTTACTCCCAGAGTTCGGGTGGCTCTGGAAACACCATATATTTT. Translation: CASSYSQSSGGSGNTIYF.

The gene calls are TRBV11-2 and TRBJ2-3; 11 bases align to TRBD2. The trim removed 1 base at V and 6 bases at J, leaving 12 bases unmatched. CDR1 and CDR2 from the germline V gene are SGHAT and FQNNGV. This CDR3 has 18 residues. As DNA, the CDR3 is TGTGCCAGCAGCTTAGTTTCTAGCGGGGGGCCCCTGGTGGATACGCAGTATTTT. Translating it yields CASSLVSSGGPLVDTQYF.

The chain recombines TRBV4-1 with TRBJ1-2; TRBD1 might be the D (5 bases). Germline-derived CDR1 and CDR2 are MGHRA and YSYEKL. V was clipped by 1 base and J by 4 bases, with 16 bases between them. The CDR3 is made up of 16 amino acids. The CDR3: CASSQGRFRGFYGYTF. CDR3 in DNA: TGCGCCAGCAGCCAAGGGCGTTTTAGGGGCTTCTATGGCTACACCTTC.

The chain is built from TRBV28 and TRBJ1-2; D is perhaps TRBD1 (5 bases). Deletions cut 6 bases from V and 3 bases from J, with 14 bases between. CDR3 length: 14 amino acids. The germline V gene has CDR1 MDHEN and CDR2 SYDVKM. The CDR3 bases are TGTGCCAGCAGGTCTCCCGGGGGTCACTATGGCTACACCTTC. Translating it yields CASRSPGGHYGYTF.

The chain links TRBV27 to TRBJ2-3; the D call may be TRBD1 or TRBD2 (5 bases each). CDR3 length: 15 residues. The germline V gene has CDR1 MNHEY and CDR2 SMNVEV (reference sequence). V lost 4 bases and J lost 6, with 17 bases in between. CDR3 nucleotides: TGTGCCAGCAGTTACCGGGACCCTCGCCGGGATACGCAGTATTTT. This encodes CASSYRDPRRDTQYF.

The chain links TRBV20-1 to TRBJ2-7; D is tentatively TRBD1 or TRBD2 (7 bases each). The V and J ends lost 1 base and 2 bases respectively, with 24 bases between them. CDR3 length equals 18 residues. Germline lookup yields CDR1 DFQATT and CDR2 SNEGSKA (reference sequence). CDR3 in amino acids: CSARVWEGIQGTTYEQYF. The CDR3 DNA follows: TGCAGTGCTAGAGTTTGGGAGGGTATACAGGGGACGACCTACGAGCAGTACTTC.

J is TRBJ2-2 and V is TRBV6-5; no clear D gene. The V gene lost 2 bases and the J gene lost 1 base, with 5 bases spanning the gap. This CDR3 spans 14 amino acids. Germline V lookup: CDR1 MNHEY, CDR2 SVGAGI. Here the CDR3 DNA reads TGTGCCAGCAGTTACGGGAAGAACACCGGGGAGCTGTTTTTT. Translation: CASSYGKNTGELFF.

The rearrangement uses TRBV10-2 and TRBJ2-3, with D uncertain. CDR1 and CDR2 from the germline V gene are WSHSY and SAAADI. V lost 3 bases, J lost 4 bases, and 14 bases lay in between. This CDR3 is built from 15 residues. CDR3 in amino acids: CASSDPGRNSDTQYF. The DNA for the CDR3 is TGCGCCAGCAGTGACCCGGGCAGGAATTCAGATACGCAGTATTTT.

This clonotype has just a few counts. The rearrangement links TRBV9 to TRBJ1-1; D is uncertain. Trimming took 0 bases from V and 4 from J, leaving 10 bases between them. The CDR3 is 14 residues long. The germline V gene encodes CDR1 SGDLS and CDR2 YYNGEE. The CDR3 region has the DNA TGTGCCAGCAGCGTAGTTCCCGGGAGCACTGAAGCTTTCTTT. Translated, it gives CASSVVPGSTEAFF. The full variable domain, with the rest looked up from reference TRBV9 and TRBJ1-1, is DSGVTQTPKHLITATGQRVTLRCSPRSGDLSVYWYQQSLDQGLQFLIQYYNGEERAKGNILERFSAQQFPDLHSELNLSSLELGDSALYFCASSVVPGSTEAFFGQGTRLTVV.

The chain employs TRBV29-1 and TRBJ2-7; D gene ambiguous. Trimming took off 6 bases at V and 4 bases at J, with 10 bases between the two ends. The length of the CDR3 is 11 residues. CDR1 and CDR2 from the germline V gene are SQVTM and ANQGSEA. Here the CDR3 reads CSVGRDYEQYF. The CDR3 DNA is TGCAGCGTCGGTAGGGATTACGAGCAGTACTTC.

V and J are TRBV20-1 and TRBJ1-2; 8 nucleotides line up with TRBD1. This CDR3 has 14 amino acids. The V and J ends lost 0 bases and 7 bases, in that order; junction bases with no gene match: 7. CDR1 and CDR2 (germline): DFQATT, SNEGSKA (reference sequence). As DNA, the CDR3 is TGCAGTGCTAGAGAGCCCGACAGGGGATTTGGCTACACCTTC. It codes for CSAREPDRGFGYTF.

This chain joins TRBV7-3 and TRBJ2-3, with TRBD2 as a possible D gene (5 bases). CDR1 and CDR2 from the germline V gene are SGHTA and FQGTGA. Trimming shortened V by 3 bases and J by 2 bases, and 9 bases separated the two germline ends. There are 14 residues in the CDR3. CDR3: CASSLMGVTDTQYF. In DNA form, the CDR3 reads TGTGCCAGCAGCTTGATGGGAGTCACAGATACGCAGTATTTT.

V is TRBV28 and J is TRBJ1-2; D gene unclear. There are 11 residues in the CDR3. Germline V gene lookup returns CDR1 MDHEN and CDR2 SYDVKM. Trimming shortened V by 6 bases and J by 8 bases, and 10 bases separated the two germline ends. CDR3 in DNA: TGTGCCAGCAGCCTCCTGGGGGGCTACACCTTC. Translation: CASSLLGGYTF.

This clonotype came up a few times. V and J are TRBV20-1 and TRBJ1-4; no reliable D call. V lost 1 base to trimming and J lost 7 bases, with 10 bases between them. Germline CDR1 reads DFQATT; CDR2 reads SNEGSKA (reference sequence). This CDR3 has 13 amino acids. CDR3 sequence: CSARASGVEKLFF. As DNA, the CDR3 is TGCAGTGCTAGAGCCTCGGGAGTTGAAAAACTGTTTTTT.

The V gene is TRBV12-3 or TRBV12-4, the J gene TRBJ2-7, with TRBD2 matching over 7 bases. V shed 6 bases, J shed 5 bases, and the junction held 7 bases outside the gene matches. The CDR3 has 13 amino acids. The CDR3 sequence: CASSPGEGHEQYF. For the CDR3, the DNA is TGTGCCAGCAGCCCCGGGGAGGGCCACGAGCAGTACTTC.